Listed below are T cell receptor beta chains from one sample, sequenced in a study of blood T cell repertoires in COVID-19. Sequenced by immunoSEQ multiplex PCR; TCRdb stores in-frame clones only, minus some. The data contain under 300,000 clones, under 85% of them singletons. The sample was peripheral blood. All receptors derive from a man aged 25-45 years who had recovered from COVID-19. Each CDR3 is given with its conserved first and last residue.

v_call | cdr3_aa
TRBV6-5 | CASRTGRNTEAFF
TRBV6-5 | CASRRGPNQPQHF
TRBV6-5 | CASSYSGPSRGKLFF
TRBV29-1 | CSVDGPGGFEQYF
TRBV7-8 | CASRQGTSGGGRLFF
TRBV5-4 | CASMRRGSGYEQYF
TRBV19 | CASSQERTGVNEKLFF
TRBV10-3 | CAIKTPLRGEVDTQYF
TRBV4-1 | CASSQDPVHGGNQPQHF
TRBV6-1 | CASSDDRWPNEKLFF
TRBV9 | CASSVVGGALFF
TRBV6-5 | CASSVLPGYTF
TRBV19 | CASSPARVYNEQFF
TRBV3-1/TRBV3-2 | CASSQDTAQETQYF
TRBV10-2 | CASSEQGQGISPLHF
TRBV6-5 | CASRAMQGSDQPQHF
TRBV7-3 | CASSRTDQETQYF
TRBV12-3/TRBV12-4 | CASTIRVGSAQHF
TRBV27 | CASSLWRSDTQYF
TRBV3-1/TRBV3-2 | CASKRSEGTEAFF
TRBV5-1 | CASSLATGEAFF